The rows below give T cell receptor beta chains drawn from one sample of a study of a mutant IDH1 vaccine in newly diagnosed glioma. Using immunoSEQ multiplex PCR, the repertoire was profiled, and TCRdb retains in-frame clones only, with some absent. The sample carries 85,000 to 100,000 clones, around 90% recorded once. The material sequenced was PBMCs, taken from a glioma patient treated with radiotherapy, temozolomide or both. These receptors were obtained from a woman between 45 and 60 years old with glioma. CDR3s include the opening cysteine and the closing phenylalanine or tryptophan. The D gene is left open where the match is weak. Clone size, where shown, is once, few, many, or a class for clones that have expanded.

V,D,J,size,DNA,CDR3
TRBV6-1,TRBD1,TRBJ1-3,NA,TGTGCCAGCAGTGCCCAACCAGGGGGGGGGTCTGGAAACACCATATATTTT,CASSAQPGGGSGNTIYF
TRBV30,NA,TRBJ1-3,once,TGTGCCTGGACTGGGGGCAGTGGAAACACCATATATTTT,CAWTGGSGNTIYF
TRBV30,NA,TRBJ1-2,NA,TGTGCCTGGAGTGTAGGCGGTCCAAACTATGGCTACACCTTC,CAWSVGGPNYGYTF
TRBV6-5,NA,TRBJ2-1,NA,TGTGCCAGCAGTTCACAGGGGGGGTCCTACAATGAGCAGTTCTTC,CASSSQGGSYNEQFF
TRBV29-1,TRBD1,TRBJ1-5,NA,TGCAGCGTTGAAGAGGGGGGGACAGGCAATCAGCCCCAGCATTTT,CSVEEGGTGNQPQHF
TRBV28,NA,TRBJ2-5,NA,TGTGCCAGCAGCATCGACAGGGCGGGGAAAGAGACCCAGTACTTC,CASSIDRAGKETQYF
TRBV7-8,NA,TRBJ2-7,NA,TGTGCCAGCAGCTCCCCCCGCTCCCCACGCTACGAGCAGTACTTC,CASSSPRSPRYEQYF
TRBV11-2,TRBD2,TRBJ2-7,NA,TGTGCCAGCAGTTCCACTAGCGGGAGCTACGAGCAGTACTTC,CASSSTSGSYEQYF
TRBV19,NA,TRBJ1-1,NA,TGTGCCAGTAGTAAAACGAGGGGGACGGGGAAGAACACTGAAGCTTTCTTT,CASSKTRGTGKNTEAFF
TRBV6-6,TRBD1,TRBJ1-1,NA,TGTGCCAGCAGTCAACGGACAGGGCGATGGACTGAAGCTTTCTTT,CASSQRTGRWTEAFF
TRBV10-2,NA,TRBJ2-3,NA,TGCGCCAGCAGCAGACTAGAGGGACGGTCAGATACGCAGTATTTT,CASSRLEGRSDTQYF
TRBV5-1,NA,TRBJ1-5,NA,TGCGCCAGCAGCACCTCGACAGATCAGCCCCAGCATTTT,CASSTSTDQPQHF
TRBV6-1,TRBD1,TRBJ1-1,NA,TGTGCCAGCCACCGGGACAGACCTTTGAACACTGAAGCTTTCTTT,CASHRDRPLNTEAFF
TRBV5-8,TRBD1,TRBJ2-2,few,TGTGCCAGCAGCCCTAAGCCAGGACAGGGGTACACCGGGGAGCTGTTTTTT,CASSPKPGQGYTGELFF
TRBV10-3,NA,TRBJ2-6,NA,TGTGCCATCAGTGAGCCGGTCGCGAGCTCTGGGGCCAACGTCCTGACTTTC,CAISEPVASSGANVLTF
TRBV30,NA,TRBJ2-7,NA,TGTGCCTGCGGTCGGGAGCAGTACTTC,CACGREQYF
TRBV7-2,NA,TRBJ2-5,NA,TGTGCCAGCAGCTTTGGGGGGCAAGAGACCCAGTACTTC,CASSFGGQETQYF
TRBV14,TRBD1,TRBJ1-1,NA,TGTGCCAGCAGCAAAGACAGGGCGAACACTGAAGCTTTCTTT,CASSKDRANTEAFF
TRBV6-1,NA,TRBJ1-1,NA,TGTGCCAGCAGTGAAGTCCCGGACGGCACTGAAGCTTTCTTT,CASSEVPDGTEAFF
TRBV9,TRBD2,TRBJ2-3,few,TGTGCCAGCAGCGTAGACAGCGGGACCGTAGATACGCAGTATTTT,CASSVDSGTVDTQYF
TRBV7-9,NA,TRBJ2-4,NA,TGTGCCAGCAGCTTAAGCGGCAACCTAGCCAAAAACATTCAGTACTTC,CASSLSGNLAKNIQYF
TRBV27,TRBD2,TRBJ2-7,NA,TGTGCCAGCAGTTTATACTTTCCCGGGACTAGCGGGATCCCACGAGGCTACGAGCAGTACTTC,CASSLYFPGTSGIPRGYEQYF
TRBV14,NA,TRBJ2-3,NA,TGTGCCAGCAGCCTCGGACTGAAGATGAGTACGCAGTATTTT,CASSLGLKMSTQYF
TRBV2,TRBD1,TRBJ2-5,NA,TGTGCCAGCAGTCAGCGGACAGGGAGAGAAGAGACCCAGTACTTC,CASSQRTGREETQYF
TRBV18,NA,TRBJ1-2,NA,TGTGCCAGCTCAGCCTCCGGGACGGATTATGGCTACACCTTC,CASSASGTDYGYTF
TRBV5-8,TRBD1,TRBJ1-4,NA,TGTGCCAGCAGCTTGGACAGGGGGACCTTTGCAACTAATGAAAAACTGTTTTTT,CASSLDRGTFATNEKLFF
TRBV5-4,NA,TRBJ1-6,NA,TGTGCCAGCAGCTACGGGTGGGGTAATTCACCCCTCCACTTT,CASSYGWGNSPLHF
TRBV9,TRBD2,TRBJ2-2,NA,TGTGCCAGCAGCTTGGCCGGGACTAGTGCCGGGGAGCTGTTTTTT,CASSLAGTSAGELFF
TRBV2,NA,TRBJ2-1,NA,TGTGCCAGCAGTGAGGGGGGTCCGCAGCAGTTCTTC,CASSEGGPQQFF
TRBV18,NA,TRBJ2-7,NA,TGTGCCAGCTCACCCTCCACAGGGGAGGGCGACGAGCAGTACTTC,CASSPSTGEGDEQYF
TRBV2,NA,TRBJ1-5,NA,TGTGCCAGCAGTGTCGGAGGGCCCCAGCATTTT,CASSVGGPQHF
TRBV11-2,NA,TRBJ1-4,NA,TGTGCCAGCAGCTTAGAGACAGTTGGTGCAACTAATGAAAAACTGTTTTTT,CASSLETVGATNEKLFF
TRBV15,NA,TRBJ1-2,NA,TGTGCCACCAGCAGAGATCGGGCAGGGAAAAACTATGGCTACACCTTC,CATSRDRAGKNYGYTF
TRBV27,NA,TRBJ2-2,NA,TGTGCCAGCAGGCGCCCGGGGGCTTCCGGGGAGCTGTTTTTT,CASRRPGASGELFF
TRBV30,NA,TRBJ1-5,NA,TGTGCCTGGAGTGGTATGGATCAGCCCCAGCATTTT,CAWSGMDQPQHF
TRBV2,NA,TRBJ1-4,NA,TGTGCCAGCAGATTCGGGGCTGAGGGGGTATCGGCTAATGAAAAACTGTTTTTT,CASRFGAEGVSANEKLFF
TRBV5-6,NA,TRBJ2-3,NA,TGTGCCAGCAGGTTGGAGGGGTCTAGAGCGCAGTATTTT,CASRLEGSRAQYF
TRBV18,NA,TRBJ2-5,NA,TGTGCCAGCTCATCTACCGTCTTGGAGACCCAGTACTTC,CASSSTVLETQYF
TRBV7-2,NA,TRBJ2-5,NA,TGTGCCAGCAGCAAAGGAAACAGGGGGGGAGAGACCCAGTACTTC,CASSKGNRGGETQYF
TRBV27,NA,TRBJ1-2,NA,TGTGCCAGCAGCCCACAACGTCACAACTATGGCTACACCTTC,CASSPQRHNYGYTF
TRBV4-2,TRBD2,TRBJ2-7,NA,TGTGCCAGCAGCTTCGGGCGGGAGGTAAACTACGAGCAGTACTTC,CASSFGREVNYEQYF
TRBV18,NA,TRBJ2-2,NA,TGTGCCAGCTCACCACTAGGACGGTCTTTGGGGGAGCTGTTTTTT,CASSPLGRSLGELFF